These 9 T cell receptor beta chains were sequenced from one sample in a study of blood T cell repertoires in COVID-19. Clones were read by immunoSEQ multiplex PCR, and TCRdb kept only the in-frame ones, dropping some. Of about 230,000 clones listed, approximately 82% are singletons. The sequenced sample consisted of peripheral blood. The receptor source for this set is a man older than 75 with acute or convalescent COVID-19.

In its sample, this clone was seen a few times. The chain is built from TRBV6-4 and TRBJ2-2; D perhaps matches TRBD1 (6 bases). V was cut by 4 bases and J by 8 bases, with 14 bases left in between. In germline, CDR1 is MRHNA, CDR2 SNTAGT. CDR3 length equals 14 residues. CDR3 residues: CASSATGTAGELFF. The CDR3 nucleotides read TGTGCCAGCAGTGCCACAGGGACCGCGGGGGAGCTGTTTTTT.

This clone appeared a single time. V usage is TRBV11-2 and J usage is TRBJ2-3; D perhaps matches TRBD1 (5 bases). Trimming took off 0 bases at V and 4 bases at J, with 8 bases between the two ends. The CDR3 contains 14 residues. Germline CDR1 reads SGHAT; CDR2 reads FQNNGV. The CDR3: CASSLERQSDTQYF. For the CDR3, the DNA is TGTGCCAGCAGCTTAGAGAGACAGTCAGATACGCAGTATTTT.

The rearrangement joins TRBV3-1 (or the pseudogene TRBV3-2) to TRBJ2-7; maybe TRBD1 (6 bases). Trimming removed 3 bases at V and 6 bases at J, with 18 bases between. The CDR3 extends over 15 amino acids. Germline lookup yields CDR1 LGHDT and CDR2 YNNKEL (reference sequence). The CDR3 is CASSHGGVQGGEQYF. CDR3 DNA sequence: TGTGCCAGCAGCCACGGTGGGGTACAGGGTGGCGAGCAGTACTTC.

V is TRBV12-3 or TRBV12-4 and J is TRBJ2-2; TRBD2 matches at 8 bases. This CDR3 comprises 13 residues. Trimming removed 7 bases from V and 7 bases from J; junction bases left unmatched: 5. Written as DNA, the CDR3 is TGTGCCAGCAACGCGGGAGGAGTCGGGGAGCTGTTTTTT. As protein: CASNAGGVGELFF.

This clone was detected a few times. This chain connects TRBV5-6 to TRBJ2-7, with TRBD1 identical over 8 bases. Germline CDR1 is SGHDT and CDR2 is YYEEEE. The V segment lost 2 bases and the J segment 2 bases; nucleotides outside the gene matches: 12. This CDR3 comprises 17 residues. The CDR3 nucleotides read TGTGCCAGCAGCTTCGGACAGGGAGATTCTTTCCCCTACGAGCAGTACTTC. Amino acids: CASSFGQGDSFPYEQYF.

This clone was detected once. The chain employs TRBV28 and TRBJ2-7; maybe TRBD1 (5 bases). Trimming pared 2 bases from V and 5 bases from J, leaving 13 bases between. The germline CDR1 and CDR2 sequences are MDHEN and SYDVKM. The CDR3 is 14 amino acids. DNA of the CDR3: TGTGCCAGCAGTTTAGGGCAGGGCGGCAACGAGCAGTACTTC. This translates into CASSLGQGGNEQYF.

The rearrangement joins TRBV19 to TRBJ1-2; no reliable D call. CDR3 length: 13 amino acids. CDR1 is LNHDA, CDR2 SQIVND, per germline (reference sequence). Trimming left V 7 bases short and J 8 bases short, with 17 bases between. The CDR3 coding sequence is TGTGCCAGTACGCCCGGAGAGATCGCAGGCTACACCTTC. This translates into CASTPGEIAGYTF. The variable domain in full, with the rest retrieved from reference TRBV19 and TRBJ1-2, is DGGITQSPKYLFRKEGQNVTLSCEQNLNHDAMYWYRQDPGQGLRLIYYSQIVNDFQKGDIAEGYSVSREKKESFPLTVTSAQKNPTAFYLCASTPGEIAGYTFGSGTRLTVV.

The CDR3, as DNA: TGTGCCAGTAGTCGGGGTGGCAACACTGAAGCTTTCTTT. Protein: CASSRGGNTEAFF. The rearrangement joins TRBV19 to TRBJ1-1, with unresolved D. The CDR3 extends over 13 amino acids. Trimming removed 5 bases from V and 2 bases from J, with 9 bases in between. CDR1 LNHDA and CDR2 SQIVND come from the germline V gene (reference sequence).

V gene TRBV4-1 combines with J gene TRBJ1-3, with a weak D call TRBD1 (5 bases). Germline CDR1 and CDR2: MGHRA and YSYEKL. V lost 4 bases and J lost 4, with 23 bases in between. This CDR3 is built from 18 residues. The CDR3, as DNA: TGCGCCAGCAGCCTCGGGGGGTATGGAACTGCCGAAGGAAACACCATATATTTT. Protein: CASSLGGYGTAEGNTIYF.